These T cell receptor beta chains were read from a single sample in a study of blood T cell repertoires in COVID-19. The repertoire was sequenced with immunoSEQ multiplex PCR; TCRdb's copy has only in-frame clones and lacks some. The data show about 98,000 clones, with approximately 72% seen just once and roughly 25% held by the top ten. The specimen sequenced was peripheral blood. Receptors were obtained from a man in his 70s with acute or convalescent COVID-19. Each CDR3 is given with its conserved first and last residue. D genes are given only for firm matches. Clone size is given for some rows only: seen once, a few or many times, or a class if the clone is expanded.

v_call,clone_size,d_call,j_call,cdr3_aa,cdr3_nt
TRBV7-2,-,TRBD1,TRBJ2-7,CASSTGTELREQYF,TGTGCCAGCAGCACCGGGACAGAACTACGGGAGCAGTACTTC
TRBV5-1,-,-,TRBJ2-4,CASSLGAGLAKNIQYF,TGCGCCAGCAGCTTGGGGGCAGGGTTGGCCAAAAACATTCAGTACTTC
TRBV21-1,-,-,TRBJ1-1,CATSAKTEAFF,TGTGCCACCTCAGCGAAAACTGAAGCTTTCTTT
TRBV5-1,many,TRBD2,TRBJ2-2,CASTSGGTTGELFF,TGCGCCAGCACCTCCGGGGGGACCACCGGGGAGCTGTTTTTT
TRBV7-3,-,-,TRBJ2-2,CASSPARAGELFF,TGTGCCAGCAGCCCGGCGAGGGCCGGGGAGCTGTTTTTT
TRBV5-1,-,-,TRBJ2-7,CASSLGQPWDYEQYF,TGCGCCAGCAGCTTGGGACAGCCATGGGACTACGAGCAGTACTTC
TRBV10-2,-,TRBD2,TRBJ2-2,CASRGGGSNTGELFF,TGCGCCAGCCGCGGCGGGGGTTCGAACACCGGGGAGCTGTTTTTT
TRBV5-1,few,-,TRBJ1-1,CASSLKQDTEAFF,TGCGCCAGCAGCTTAAAGCAGGACACTGAAGCTTTCTTT
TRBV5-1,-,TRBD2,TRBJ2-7,CASSSTSDSYEQYF,TGCGCCAGCAGCTCAACTAGCGACTCCTACGAGCAGTACTTC
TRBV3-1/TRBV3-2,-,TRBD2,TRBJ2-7,CASSQGGGEQYF,TGTGCCAGCAGCCAAGGCGGGGGCGAGCAGTACTTC
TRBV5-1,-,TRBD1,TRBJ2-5,CASSSGTGRQETQYF,TGCGCCAGCAGCTCCGGGACAGGAAGACAAGAGACCCAGTACTTC
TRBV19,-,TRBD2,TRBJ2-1,CASSIDTSGSALSDEQFF,TGTGCCAGTAGTATAGATACTAGCGGGAGCGCCCTCTCAGATGAGCAGTTCTTC
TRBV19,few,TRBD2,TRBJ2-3,CASSMSGAGGPSRTDTQYF,TGTGCCAGTAGTATGAGCGGAGCGGGAGGGCCCTCCCGCACAGATACGCAGTATTTT
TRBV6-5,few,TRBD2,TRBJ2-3,CASSSLAGDTQYF,TGTGCCAGCAGTTCCTTAGCGGGAGATACGCAGTATTTT
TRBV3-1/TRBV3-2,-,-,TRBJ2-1,CASSSLRGGREFF,TGTGCCAGCAGCTCCCTCCGAGGGGGTAGGGAGTTCTTC
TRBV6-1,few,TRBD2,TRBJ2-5,CASSENWASGTETQYF,TGTGCCAGCAGTGAAAATTGGGCTAGCGGGACGGAGACCCAGTACTTC
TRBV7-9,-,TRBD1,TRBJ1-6,CASSLNRGNSPLHF,TGTGCCAGCAGCTTAAACAGGGGGAATTCACCCCTCCACTTT
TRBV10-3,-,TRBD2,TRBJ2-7,CAISDPLAGAYSLGEQYF,TGTGCCATCAGCGACCCATTAGCGGGAGCTTATTCGTTGGGCGAGCAGTACTTC
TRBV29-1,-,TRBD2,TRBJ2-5,CSVLLLAGGQETQYF,TGCAGCGTTCTATTACTAGCGGGAGGACAAGAGACCCAGTACTTC
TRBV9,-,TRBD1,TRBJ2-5,CASSVWQGASETQYF,TGTGCCAGCAGCGTATGGCAGGGGGCCTCAGAGACCCAGTACTTC
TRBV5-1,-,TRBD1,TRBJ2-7,CASSLRTGTEAYEQYF,TGCGCCAGCAGCTTGAGGACCGGGACAGAAGCCTACGAGCAGTACTTC
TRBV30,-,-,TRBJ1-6,CAWSVEAAFNSPLHF,TGTGCCTGGAGTGTAGAGGCAGCCTTTAATTCACCCCTCCACTTT
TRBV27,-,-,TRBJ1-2,CASSLGPQGSSPYGYTF,TGTGCCAGCAGTTTAGGCCCCCAGGGCAGCTCACCCTATGGCTACACCTTC
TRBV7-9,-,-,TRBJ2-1,CASSPSNEQFF,TGTGCCAGCAGCCCCTCCAATGAGCAGTTCTTC
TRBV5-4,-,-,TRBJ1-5,CASSLVPGSNQPQHF,TGTGCCAGCAGCTTGGTGCCAGGCAGCAATCAGCCCCAGCATTTT
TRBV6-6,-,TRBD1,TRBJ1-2,CASSSTGAPYTF,TGTGCCAGCAGTTCGACAGGGGCCCCCTACACCTTC
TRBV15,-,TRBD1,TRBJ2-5,CATSSRQGRVETQYF,TGTGCCACCAGCAGTAGACAGGGCCGTGTAGAGACCCAGTACTTC
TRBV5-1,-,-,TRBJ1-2,CASSPEQTLSYGYTF,TGCGCCAGCAGCCCGGAACAGACCCTTTCCTATGGCTACACCTTC
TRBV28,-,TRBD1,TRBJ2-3,CASRRDRDRVTDTQYF,TGTGCCAGCAGACGAGACCGGGACAGGGTCACAGATACGCAGTATTTT
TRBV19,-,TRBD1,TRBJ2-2,CASSRQGSHTGELFF,TGTGCCAGTAGTCGACAGGGTTCGCACACCGGGGAGCTGTTTTTT
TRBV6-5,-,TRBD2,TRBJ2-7,CASRPGLASYEQYF,TGTGCCAGCAGGCCGGGACTAGCGAGTTACGAGCAGTACTTC
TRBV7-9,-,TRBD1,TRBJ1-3,CASSLAGTGYPEGNTIYF,TGTGCCAGCAGCTTAGCGGGGACAGGCTACCCCGAGGGAAACACCATATATTTT
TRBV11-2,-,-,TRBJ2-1,CASIQDSYNEQFF,TGTGCCAGCATCCAGGACAGCTACAATGAGCAGTTCTTC